The source of this T cell receptor (beta chain) is a study of shared clonotypes between healthy human individuals. Investigators spread the genomic DNA of each subset evenly over several immunoSEQ plates. Produced via immunoSEQ multiplex PCR; TCRdb's table is partial and in-frame only. The sample shows 2,100,000 or so clones, approximately 96% of them seen only once. All the donors were Caucasian adults who lived in Nashville, Tennessee. The CDR3 has 17 residues. V was pared by 3 bases and J by 4 bases, with 10 bases of the junction left unmatched. The germline gives CDR1 SGDLS, CDR2 YYNGEE. The chain has TRBV9 and TRBJ2-1, with 10 bases fitting TRBD2. Sequencing was carried out using naive CD4+ T cells sorted from blood. As for subset: CD45RA+ positively selected. This TCR came from a man between 18 and 29 years old in good health. This CDR3 reads CASSANPGLASYNEQFF. The CDR3 DNA follows: TGTGCCAGCAGCGCTAACCCGGGACTAGCGTCTTACAATGAGCAGTTCTTC.